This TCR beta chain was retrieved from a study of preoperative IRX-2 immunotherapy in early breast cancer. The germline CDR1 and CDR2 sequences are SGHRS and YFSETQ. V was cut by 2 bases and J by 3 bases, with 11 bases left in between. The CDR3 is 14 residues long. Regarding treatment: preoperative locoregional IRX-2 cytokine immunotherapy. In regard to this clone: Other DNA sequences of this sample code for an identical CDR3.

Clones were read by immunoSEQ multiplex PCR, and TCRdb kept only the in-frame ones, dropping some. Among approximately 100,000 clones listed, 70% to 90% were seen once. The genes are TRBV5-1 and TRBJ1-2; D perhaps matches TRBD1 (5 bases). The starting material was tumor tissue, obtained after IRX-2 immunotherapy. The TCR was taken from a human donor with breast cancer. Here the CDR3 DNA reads TGCGCCAGCAGCTTAGACAGACCGGACTATGGCTACACCTTC. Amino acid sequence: CASSLDRPDYGYTF.